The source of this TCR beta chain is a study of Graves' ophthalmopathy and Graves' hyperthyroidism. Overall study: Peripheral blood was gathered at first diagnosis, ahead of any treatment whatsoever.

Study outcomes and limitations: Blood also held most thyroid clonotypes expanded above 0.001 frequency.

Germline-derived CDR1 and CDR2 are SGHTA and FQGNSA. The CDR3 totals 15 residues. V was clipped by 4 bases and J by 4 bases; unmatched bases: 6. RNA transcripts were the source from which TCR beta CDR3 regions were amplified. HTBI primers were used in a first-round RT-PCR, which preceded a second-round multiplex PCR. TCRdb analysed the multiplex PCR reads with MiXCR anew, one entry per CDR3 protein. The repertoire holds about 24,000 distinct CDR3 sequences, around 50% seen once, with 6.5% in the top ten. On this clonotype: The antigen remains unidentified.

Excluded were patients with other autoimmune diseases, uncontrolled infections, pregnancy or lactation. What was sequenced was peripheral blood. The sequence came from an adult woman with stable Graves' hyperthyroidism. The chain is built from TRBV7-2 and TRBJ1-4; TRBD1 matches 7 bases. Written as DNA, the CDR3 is TGTGCCAGCAGCTATACAGGGGCGGGTAATGAAAAACTGTTTTTT. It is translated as CASSYTGAGNEKLFF.